The 31 T cell receptor beta chains below come from one sample, sequenced in a study of breast tumors, draining lymph nodes, adjacent tissues. Via MiXCR, TCRdb re-called the multiplex PCR reads, giving one row per CDR3 protein. The sample holds around 170,000 distinct CDR3 sequences, around a third seen once. Samples came from axillary lymph nodes draining the breast cancer. Source material: axillary lymph node tissue. The receptors derive from a female donor with breast cancer. Some clones in this sample may be carry-over from other donors' samples.

This clonotype was counted ten times or more. The gene calls are TRBV7-2 and TRBJ2-3, with 10 bases aligning to TRBD2. The CDR3 sequence is 17 residues long. With 0 bases clipped from V and 4 bases from J, the junction kept 7 bases outside the gene matches. Germline values: CDR1 SGHTA, CDR2 FQGNSA. The CDR3 loop reads CASSLAQKRGGSDTQYF. CDR3 nucleotides: TGTGCCAGCAGCTTAGCGCAAAAGCGGGGGGGGTCAGATACGCAGTATTTT.

This clonotype came up many times. This rearrangement joins TRBV9 to TRBJ1-6; TRBD1 matches 10 bases. V lost 2 bases, J lost 9 bases, and 5 bases stayed unmatched. From germline, CDR1 is SGDLS and CDR2 YYNGEE. This CDR3 comprises 15 residues. CDR3 amino acids: CASSVGGTGVSPLHF. DNA of the CDR3: TGTGCCAGCAGCGTCGGTGGGACAGGGGTTTCACCCCTCCACTTT.

The sample holds one count of this clonotype. A much more abundant neighbour one base away suggests this may be a read error. The CDR3 sequence is CAWETGVAPEQYF. The CDR3 DNA reads TGTGCCTGGGAGACAGGGGTGGCGCCCGAGCAGTACTTC. The J gene is TRBJ2-7, the V gene TRBV30; the match to TRBD1 covers 8 bases. The ends lost 5 bases at V and 6 bases at J; junction bases unmatched: 9. CDR1 is GTSNPN, CDR2 SVGIG, per germline (reference sequence). This CDR3 spans 13 amino acids.

At least ten counts were recorded for this clonotype. The chain combines TRBV7-6 with TRBJ2-1; tentative D call: TRBD2 (5 bases). This CDR3 is 14 amino acids long. The germline V and J ends were trimmed by 0 bases and 6 bases, with 9 bases remaining between them. Germline CDR1 reads SGHVS; CDR2 reads FNYEAQ. The CDR3 sequence: CASSLAEASNEQFF. DNA of the CDR3: TGTGCCAGCAGCTTAGCGGAGGCCAGCAATGAGCAGTTCTTC.

In its sample, this clonotype was seen many times. This sequence joins TRBV25-1 and TRBJ2-5; D may match TRBD1 or TRBD2 (8 bases each). V was trimmed by 3 bases and J by 5 bases, leaving 25 bases between them. CDR3 length equals 18 residues. Germline CDR1 MGHDK, CDR2 SYGVNS. The CDR3 DNA reads as TGTGCCAGCAGTGAGGTGTGGGGACTAGGACAGGGTCTCGAGACCCAGTACTTC. Its protein product is CASSEVWGLGQGLETQYF.

J is TRBJ2-5 and V is TRBV5-8; a weak D match, TRBD1 (7 bases). The germline V gene encodes CDR1 SGHTS and CDR2 YDEGEE. V gave up 4 bases and J gave up 1 base, with 14 bases separating them. The CDR3 loop spans 15 amino acids. The CDR3 nucleotides are TGTGCCAGCAGCCCGGAGGGGGCTCTCCAAGAGACCCAGTACTTC. Its protein is CASSPEGALQETQYF.

This clonotype appeared a few times. This chain uses TRBV11-3 with TRBJ2-1; D uncertain. Trimming took 2 bases from V and 4 from J, leaving 6 bases between them. This CDR3 is built from 13 residues. CDR1 is SGHNT and CDR2 is YENEEA in the germline V gene. The CDR3 sequence: CASSLKGYNEQFF. CDR3 coding DNA: TGTGCCAGCAGCTTAAAAGGGTACAATGAGCAGTTCTTC.

CDR3: CASSIGDLNTEAFF. Written as DNA, the CDR3 is TGTGCCAGTAGTATTGGGGACCTGAACACTGAAGCTTTCTTT. This rearrangement joins TRBV19 to TRBJ1-1; a weak D match, TRBD1 (5 bases). This CDR3 has 14 amino acids. Germline lookup yields CDR1 LNHDA and CDR2 SQIVND (reference sequence). V lost 3 bases to trimming and J lost 0 bases, with 8 bases between them.

This clonotype showed up just a few times. One junction end does not reproduce the germline sequence, and a read error may be involved. CDR3 region: CASSHSTLAGGRTGELFF. CDR3 bases: TGTGCCAGCAGTCACTCGACCCTAGCGGGGGGGAGGACCGGGGAGCTGTTTTTT. The chain recombines TRBV6-5 with TRBJ2-2; 12 bases match TRBD2. The CDR3 runs to 18 residues. Germline-derived CDR1 and CDR2 are MNHEY and SVGAGI.

This clonotype was observed many times. This CDR3 reads CSALWGWETQYF. CDR3 DNA: TGCAGTGCCCTCTGGGGCTGGGAGACCCAGTACTTC. The rearrangement links TRBV20-1 to TRBJ2-5, with D tentatively TRBD1 (5 bases). CDR1 and CDR2 from the germline V gene are DFQATT and SNEGSKA (reference sequence). Trimming pared 6 bases from V and 5 bases from J, leaving 13 bases between. The CDR3 has 12 amino acids.

Points on this clonotype: This may come from a read error, since a much larger clone is one base off. The rearrangement joins TRBV6-5 to TRBJ1-3; D is unclear. Germline V gives CDR1 MNHEY, CDR2 SVGAGI. The CDR3 consists of 18 residues. CDR3 amino acids: CAGSDGSHLGLSGNTIYF. The CDR3 DNA is TGTGCCGGCAGTGACGGCAGCCACCTAGGACTCTCTGGAAACACCATATATTTT.

This clonotype was detected many times. The chain recombines TRBV7-2 with TRBJ2-1; tentatively, D is TRBD2 (5 bases). The germline CDR1 and CDR2 sequences are SGHTA and FQGNSA. The germline V and J ends were trimmed by 3 bases and 4 bases, with 13 bases remaining between them. This CDR3 is built from 15 residues. The CDR3: CASSFSSGSYNEQFF. DNA of the CDR3: TGTGCCAGCAGCTTTAGCAGCGGAAGTTACAATGAGCAGTTCTTC.

As concerns this clonotype: With a much larger clone just one base away, this may be a read error. The genes are TRBV12-5 and TRBJ2-2, with a tentative D call TRBD1 (6 bases). This CDR3 is 15 amino acids long. CDR1 and CDR2 from the germline V gene are LGHNT and FRNRAP. The V end lost 3 bases, the J end lost 1 base, and 9 bases lay between the germline ends. The CDR3 bases are TGTGCTAGTGGTTTCGTGACAGGGAACACCGGGGAGCTGTTTTTT. Translation: CASGFVTGNTGELFF.

This clonotype appeared many times. The chain combines TRBV19 with TRBJ2-3, with no clear D. V was trimmed by 5 bases and J by 1 base, leaving 13 bases between them. The CDR3 is made up of 15 amino acids. Germline lookup yields CDR1 LNHDA and CDR2 SQIVND (reference sequence). The CDR3 here is CASSPSWRRTDTQYF. In DNA, the CDR3 is TGTGCCAGTAGTCCCTCCTGGCGGCGCACAGATACGCAGTATTTT. Filled out from reference TRBV19 and TRBJ2-3, the complete variable domain reads DGGITQSPKYLFRKEGQNVTLSCEQNLNHDAMYWYRQDPGQGLRLIYYSQIVNDFQKGDIAEGYSVSREKKESFPLTVTSAQKNPTAFYLCASSPSWRRTDTQYFGPGTRLTVL.

This clonotype was seen many times. The chain employs TRBV11-3 and TRBJ2-7; 10 positions agree with TRBD1. The length of the CDR3 is 15 residues. CDR1 SGHNT and CDR2 YENEEA come from the germline V gene. The junction had 7 bases not matched to a gene; V was cut back by 6 bases and J by 2 bases. The CDR3 region has the DNA TGTGCCAGCAGGGGCGGACAGGGGGGGACCTACGAGCAGTACTTC. Residues: CASRGGQGGTYEQYF. The whole variable domain, filled in from reference TRBV11-3 and TRBJ2-7, reads EAGVVQSPRYKIIEKKQPVAFWCNPISGHNTLYWYLQNLGQGPELLIRYENEEAVDDSQLPKDRFSAERLKGVDSTLKIQPAELGDSAVYLCASRGGQGGTYEQYFGPGTRLTVT.

This clonotype was observed a single time. V usage is TRBV13 and J usage is TRBJ1-6; D possibly corresponds to TRBD1 (6 bases). The germline CDR1 and CDR2 sequences are PRHDT and FYEKMQ (reference sequence). The CDR3 covers 15 residues. The V gene lost 5 bases and the J gene lost 7 bases, with 15 bases spanning the gap. CDR3 region: CASSQRGGANSPLHF. CDR3 DNA sequence: TGTGCCAGCAGCCAACGCGGGGGGGCCAATTCACCCCTCCACTTT.

The rearrangement links TRBV7-9 to TRBJ1-1; D uncertain. The CDR3 runs 12 residues. Trimming took 6 bases from V and 1 from J, leaving 6 bases between them. CDR1 is SEHNR, CDR2 FQNEAQ, per germline (reference sequence). The CDR3 region is CASRLGNTEAFF. The DNA of the CDR3 is TGTGCCAGCAGACTGGGGAACACTGAAGCTTTCTTT. Using reference TRBV7-9 and TRBJ1-1 for the parts outside the CDR3, the full variable domain is DTGVSQNPRHKITKRGQNVTFRCDPISEHNRLYWYRQTLGQGPEFLTYFQNEAQLEKSRLLSDRFSAERPKGSFSTLEIQRTEQGDSAMYLCASRLGNTEAFFGQGTRLTVV.

The sample holds a few counts of this clonotype. Possible read error: a much larger clone is one base away. The genes are TRBV20-1 and TRBJ1-6; D ambiguous. In germline, CDR1 is DFQATT, CDR2 SNEGSKA (reference sequence). This CDR3 spans 15 amino acids. With 0 bases removed from V and 9 bases from J, the gap between germline ends came to 15 bases. The CDR3 DNA is TGCAGTGCTAGAGATTTTCGAACCCGGGCTTCACCCCTCCACTTT. Its translation: CSARDFRTRASPLHF.

This clonotype was recorded a few times. This may come from a read error, since a much larger clone is one base off. The genes are TRBV12-3 or TRBV12-4 and TRBJ2-3; TRBD1 matches at 10 bases. V shed 6 bases, J shed 2 bases, and the junction held 8 bases outside the gene matches. There are 16 residues in the CDR3. The CDR3 nucleotides read TGTGCCAGCAGCTTCATGGGACAGGGGACCACAGATACGCAGTATTTT. Protein: CASSFMGQGTTDTQYF.

This clonotype was found once. The J gene is TRBJ1-5, the V gene TRBV2; TRBD1 might be the D (5 bases). This CDR3 region has 14 residues. Germline CDR1 and CDR2: SNHLY and FYNNEI. The CDR3 here is CASRFRDGYQPQHF. The DNA of the CDR3 is TGTGCTAGCCGTTTTAGGGACGGGTATCAGCCCCAGCATTTT.

This clonotype appeared many times. V usage is TRBV4-1 and J usage is TRBJ2-1, with D unclear. Trimming took off 0 bases at V and 4 bases at J, with 10 bases between the two ends. CDR1 is MGHRA and CDR2 is YSYEKL in the germline V gene. The CDR3 has 15 residues. The chain's CDR3 is CASSQDMKLYNEQFF. CDR3 DNA sequence: TGCGCCAGCAGCCAAGATATGAAGCTTTACAATGAGCAGTTCTTC.

This clonotype was seen repeatedly, ten times or more. The chain uses TRBV12-3 or TRBV12-4 and TRBJ1-4; D is possibly TRBD1 (5 bases). V was shortened by 6 bases and J by 1 base, with 18 bases between the two germline ends. This CDR3 contains 17 residues. CDR3 bases: TGTGCCAGCAGCCGCACCGGGACTGGCGTAACTAATGAAAAACTGTTTTTT. Its translation: CASSRTGTGVTNEKLFF.

In this sample, this clonotype turned up many times. This chain uses TRBV7-2 with TRBJ1-2; maybe TRBD1 (6 bases). V was cut by 0 bases and J by 4 bases, with 12 bases left in between. The CDR3 totals 15 residues. Germline assignment: CDR1 SGHTA and CDR2 FQGNSA. The CDR3 region has the DNA TGTGCCAGCAGCTTAGCGCGGGGGCTGAGCTATGGCTACACCTTC. It translates to CASSLARGLSYGYTF.

In this sample, this clonotype turned up many times. The J gene is TRBJ2-2, the V gene TRBV12-3 or TRBV12-4; D is perhaps TRBD2 (6 bases). V was trimmed by 6 bases and J by 6 bases, leaving 17 bases between them. The CDR3 consists of 15 residues. The CDR3 nucleotides read TGTGCCAGCAGCTTCAGATGGACGGGGGCCGGGGAGCTGTTTTTT. It yields the protein CASSFRWTGAGELFF.

The rearrangement links TRBV6-6 to TRBJ2-7, with a weak D call TRBD1 (6 bases). CDR3 length: 13 amino acids. The V end lost 5 bases, the J end lost 3 bases, and 11 bases lay between the germline ends. Germline CDR1 reads MNHNY; CDR2 reads SVGAGI (reference sequence). CDR3 DNA sequence: TGTGCCAGCAGTCACTGGGACAACTACGAGCAGTACTTC. This sequence encodes CASSHWDNYEQYF.

At least ten counts were recorded for this clonotype. The V gene is TRBV7-3, the J gene TRBJ2-5; 7 positions agree with TRBD2. The CDR3 contains 13 residues. Trimming cost V 2 bases and J 4 bases; bases outside gene matches: 1. The germline V gene encodes CDR1 SGHTA and CDR2 FQGTGA. CDR3 nucleotides: TGTGCCAGCAGCTTAGGGGGGGGAGAGACCCAGTACTTC. It is translated as CASSLGGGETQYF.

This clonotype was observed many times. The chain uses TRBV9 and TRBJ2-6; possibly TRBD2 for D (5 bases). The CDR3 contains 16 residues. CDR1 and CDR2 (germline): SGDLS, YYNGEE. V was trimmed by 0 bases and J by 2 bases, leaving 9 bases between them. CDR3 protein: CASSVVPGTGANVLTF. CDR3 coding DNA: TGTGCCAGCAGCGTAGTTCCGGGGACTGGGGCCAACGTCCTGACTTTC.

Details on this clonotype: A single base separates this from a much larger clone, so it may be a read error. The V and J genes are TRBV7-9 and TRBJ1-2; no reliable D call. V lost 2 bases to trimming and J lost 0 bases, with 10 bases between them. The CDR3 is 15 amino acids. Germline V gives CDR1 SEHNR, CDR2 FQNEAQ (reference sequence). The CDR3 DNA follows: TGTGCCAGCAGCTTATCGGCAAACTCTAACTATGGCTACACCTTC. Its translation: CASSLSANSNYGYTF.

For this clonotype: A much larger clone lies one base from this, so it may be a read error. CDR3 coding DNA: TGTGCCAGCAGCGGGCTCCTAGCGGGGTCTGCGCAGTATTTT. It encodes CASSGLLAGSAQYF. The gene calls are TRBV9 and TRBJ2-3, with 9 bases that match TRBD2. The CDR3 spans 14 residues. J was trimmed by 10 bases and V by 3 bases; bases with no gene match: 9. Germline lookup yields CDR1 SGDLS and CDR2 YYNGEE.

This clonotype was observed many times. The genes are TRBV15 and TRBJ2-5; 14 bases align to TRBD2. Germline values: CDR1 LNHNV, CDR2 YYDKDF (reference sequence). V dropped 0 bases and J dropped 9; count of bases not matched to a gene: 9. There are 17 residues in the CDR3. In DNA form, the CDR3 reads TGTGCCACCAGCAGAGAGCCGCCGGGACTAGCGGGGGAGGCCCAGTACTTC. It codes for CATSREPPGLAGEAQYF.

In this sample, this clonotype turned up many times. This rearrangement joins TRBV5-4 to TRBJ2-2, with D perhaps given as TRBD1 or TRBD2 (5 bases each). In germline, CDR1 is SGHNT, CDR2 YYREEE (reference sequence). The germline V and J ends were trimmed by 3 bases and 1 base, with 7 bases remaining between them. This CDR3 is 14 amino acids long. CDR3 residues: CASSWDGNTGELFF. The CDR3 DNA follows: TGTGCCAGCAGCTGGGACGGGAACACCGGGGAGCTGTTTTTT. Supplemented by reference TRBV5-4 and TRBJ2-2, the full variable domain reads ETGVTQSPTHLIKTRGQQVTLRCSSQSGHNTVSWYQQALGQGPQFIFQYYREEENGRGNFPPRFSGLQFPNYSSELNVNALELDDSALYLCASSWDGNTGELFFGEGSRLTVL.